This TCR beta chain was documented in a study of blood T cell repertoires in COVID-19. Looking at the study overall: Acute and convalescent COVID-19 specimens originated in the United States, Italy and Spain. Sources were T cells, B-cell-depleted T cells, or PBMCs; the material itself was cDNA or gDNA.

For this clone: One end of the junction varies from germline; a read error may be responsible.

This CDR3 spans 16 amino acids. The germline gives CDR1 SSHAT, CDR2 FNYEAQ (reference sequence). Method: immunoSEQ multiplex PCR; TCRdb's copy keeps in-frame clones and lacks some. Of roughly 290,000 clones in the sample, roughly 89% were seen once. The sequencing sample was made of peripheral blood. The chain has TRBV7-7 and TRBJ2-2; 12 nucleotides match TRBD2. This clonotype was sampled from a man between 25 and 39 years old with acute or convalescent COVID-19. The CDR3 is CASSAPGLAGTGELFF. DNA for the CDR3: TGTGCTAGCAGCGCGCCGGGACTAGCGGGTACCGGGGAGCTGTTTTTT.